The 31 T cell receptor beta chains below come from one sample, sequenced in a study of early T cells in non-severe SARS-CoV-2 infection. TCRdb re-derived calls from the 5' RACE reads in MiXCR, one entry per CDR3 protein. The data contain about 60,000 distinct CDR3 sequences, under 15% of them singletons. The sample consisted of whole blood. The receptors shown here come from an adult who was a healthcare worker with PCR-confirmed SARS-CoV-2 infection or an uninfected control (not recorded which).

This clonotype was recorded a few times. The rearrangement uses TRBV19 and TRBJ1-1; D gene unclear. Germline-derived CDR1 and CDR2 are LNHDA and SQIVND (reference sequence). The CDR3 has 14 residues. Trimming removed 3 bases at V and 0 bases at J, with 8 bases between. The CDR3 sequence: CASSIGGLNTEAFF. Here the CDR3 DNA reads TGTGCCAGTAGTATTGGAGGGCTGAACACTGAAGCTTTCTTT.

There are many counts of this clonotype. This rearrangement joins TRBV5-1 to TRBJ2-3; D remains unclear. CDR3 size: 12 residues. Germline V gives CDR1 SGHRS, CDR2 YFSETQ. V lost 6 bases and J 9 bases, leaving 14 bases between the germline ends. The CDR3 coding sequence is TGCGCCAGCACAGAAAACGAGAACACGCAGTATTTT. Its protein is CASTENENTQYF.

The V call is TRBV20-1, the J call TRBJ2-2; a weak D match, TRBD1 (6 bases). Trimming stripped 3 bases from V and 4 bases from J, with 12 bases between. Germline assignment: CDR1 DFQATT and CDR2 SNEGSKA (reference sequence). The CDR3 contains 14 residues. The DNA for the CDR3 is TGCAGTGCTAGCGGACAGATAGTCACCGGGGAGCTGTTTTTT. Amino acids: CSASGQIVTGELFF.

This clonotype was found a few times. This chain connects TRBV2 to TRBJ1-2; D remains ambiguous. There are 14 residues in the CDR3. Deletions cut 7 bases from V and 8 bases from J, with 20 bases between. CDR1 is SNHLY and CDR2 is FYNNEI in the germline V gene. The CDR3 DNA is TGTGCCAGCATCCAAACCTCGGGAGCGTACGGCTACACCTTC. Its protein product is CASIQTSGAYGYTF.

This clonotype was picked up a small number of times. The rearrangement uses TRBV6-6 and TRBJ2-3, with D perhaps matching TRBD2 (6 bases). Germline values: CDR1 MNHNY, CDR2 SVGAGI (reference sequence). The CDR3 loop spans 14 amino acids. V was cut by 2 bases and J by 6 bases, with 12 bases left in between. Here the CDR3 DNA reads TGTGCCAGCAGTTACAATGGGGGGAGGGATACGCAGTATTTT. Its translation: CASSYNGGRDTQYF.

Regarding this clonotype: The junction shows a germline mismatch at one end, possibly a read error. The chain carries TRBV5-1 and TRBJ2-2; D call uncertain. The CDR3 has 14 residues. Germline CDR1 and CDR2: SGHRS and YFSETQ. In nucleotides, the CDR3 is TGCGCCGGCAGCACGGACCCGAACACCGGGGAGCTGTTTTTT. Its translation: CAGSTDPNTGELFF. Full variable domain (remainder filled in from reference TRBV5-1 and TRBJ2-2): KAGVTQTPRYLIKTRGQQVTLSCSPISGHRSVSWYQQTPGQGLQFLFEYFSETQRNKGNFPGRFSGRQFSNSRSEMNVSTLELGDSALYLCAGSTDPNTGELFFGEGSRLTVL.

Many counts were recorded for this clonotype. This rearrangement joins TRBV6-1 to TRBJ2-3; TRBD2 matches at 15 bases. V lost 3 bases to trimming and J lost 7 bases; unmatched junction nucleotides: 8. In germline, CDR1 is MNHNS, CDR2 SASEGT. The CDR3 is 17 residues long. The CDR3 loop is CASSDTPGTSGGHTQYF. As DNA, the CDR3 is TGTGCCAGCAGTGACACCCCCGGGACTAGCGGGGGGCATACGCAGTATTTT.

The chain has TRBV10-1 and TRBJ2-5; D may be TRBD1 or TRBD2 (5 bases each). With 0 bases removed from V and 5 bases from J, the gap between germline ends came to 10 bases. CDR3 length: 14 amino acids. The germline V gene has CDR1 WNHNN and CDR2 SYGVQD (reference sequence). For the CDR3, the DNA is TGCGCCAGCAGTGAGTCCGGGACCCCTGAGACCCAGTACTTC. It translates to CASSESGTPETQYF.

This clonotype was found many times. This chain joins TRBV30 and TRBJ2-3; D tentatively fits TRBD1 or TRBD2 (5 bases each). Germline V gene lookup returns CDR1 GTSNPN and CDR2 SVGIG (reference sequence). The ends were cut back, 2 bases at V and 0 bases at J, with 12 bases in the middle. There are 15 residues in the CDR3. The CDR3 DNA reads as TGTGCCTGGAGTCTGATTGGGGGAAGCACAGATACGCAGTATTTT. It is translated as CAWSLIGGSTDTQYF.

This clonotype was picked up many times. The chain joins TRBV5-1 to TRBJ1-1; D is unresolved. The V end was cut by 3 bases, the J end by 2 bases, with 11 bases between. CDR3 length equals 14 residues. CDR1 and CDR2 (germline): SGHRS, YFSETQ. In DNA form, the CDR3 reads TGCGCCAGCAGCTCTGGACCGAGCAACACTGAAGCTTTCTTT. It specifies CASSSGPSNTEAFF.

This clonotype was picked up many times. The chain has TRBV9 and TRBJ1-4, with 7 bases that match TRBD1. With 4 bases clipped from V and 6 bases from J, the junction kept 6 bases outside the gene matches. The CDR3 sequence is 14 residues long. The germline gives CDR1 SGDLS, CDR2 YYNGEE. The CDR3, as DNA: TGTGCCAGCAGCAGGAGGGGGCTCGATGAAAAACTGTTTTTT. Encoded protein: CASSRRGLDEKLFF.

This sequence joins TRBV12-3 or TRBV12-4 and TRBJ2-1; 10 bases match TRBD2. The CDR3 contains 14 residues. The J segment lost 8 bases and the V segment lost 3 bases, leaving 4 bases of the junction unmatched. CDR3 DNA sequence: TGTGCCAGCAGTTTCAGCGGGGGGGCCGATGAGCAGTTCTTC. This sequence encodes CASSFSGGADEQFF.

V usage is TRBV24-1 and J usage is TRBJ2-1; 10 bases are shared with TRBD2. The CDR3 spans 16 residues. Per germline, CDR1 KGHDR and CDR2 SFDVKD. Trimming removed 0 bases from V and 9 bases from J; junction bases left unmatched: 7. This CDR3 is CATSDLPLAGDSEQFF. The CDR3 bases are TGTGCCACCAGTGATTTGCCCCTAGCGGGAGATAGTGAGCAGTTCTTC.

There are many counts of this clonotype. The V call is TRBV11-2, the J call TRBJ2-5; D is possibly TRBD1 (5 bases). Looked up from germline, CDR1 is SGHAT and CDR2 is FQNNGV. V lost 5 bases and J lost 5, with 12 bases in between. This CDR3 spans 13 amino acids. As DNA, the CDR3 is TGTGCCAGCAGCCCCGCAGCAGGGGAGACCCAGTACTTC. It translates to CASSPAAGETQYF. Using reference TRBV11-2 and TRBJ2-5 for the parts outside the CDR3, the full variable domain is EAGVAQSPRYKIIEKRQSVAFWCNPISGHATLYWYQQILGQGPKLLIQFQNNGVVDDSQLPKDRFSAERLKGVDSTLKIQPAKLEDSAVYLCASSPAAGETQYFGPGTRLLVL.

This clonotype was seen more than once but under ten times. The chain carries TRBV29-1 and TRBJ2-7; D is uncertain. The CDR3 contains 14 residues. V dropped 7 bases and J dropped 2 bases, with 18 bases sitting between them. The germline V gene has CDR1 SQVTM and CDR2 ANQGSEA. The CDR3 DNA is TGCAGCGCCCCCCCCCCCAGGTACCCCTACGAGCAGTACTTC. Translating it yields CSAPPPRYPYEQYF.

In its sample, this clonotype was seen a few times. This sequence joins TRBV6-4 and TRBJ2-3; no firm D call. The CDR3 extends over 15 amino acids. The V end was cut by 0 bases, the J end by 2 bases, with 9 bases between. Germline V lookup: CDR1 MRHNA, CDR2 SNTAGT. In DNA form, the CDR3 reads TGTGCCAGCAGTGACTCGGCCGGCACCACAGATACGCAGTATTTT. This translates into CASSDSAGTTDTQYF.

This clonotype was counted a few times. The chain carries TRBV12-3 or TRBV12-4 and TRBJ2-6; maybe TRBD1 (6 bases). CDR3 length: 15 residues. V was pared by 4 bases and J by 0 bases, with 7 bases between. The CDR3 spells CASSYRVSGANVLTF. CDR3 in DNA: TGTGCCAGCAGTTACAGGGTCTCTGGGGCCAACGTCCTGACTTTC.

This clonotype was seen at least ten times. V and J are TRBV7-2 and TRBJ1-2, with 7 bases aligning to TRBD1. The CDR3 is 16 amino acids. Germline V gives CDR1 SGHTA, CDR2 FQGNSA. The V gene end was trimmed by 5 bases and the J gene end by 4 bases; junction bases not matched to a gene: 13. In DNA, the CDR3 is TGTGCCAGCAGCCTAGAAGGGGGCAAGCCCCCCTATGGCTACACCTTC. Encoded protein: CASSLEGGKPPYGYTF.

This clonotype was observed many times. The rearrangement uses TRBV7-8 and TRBJ2-3; TRBD2 matches 9 bases. CDR3 size: 17 residues. From germline, CDR1 is SGHVS and CDR2 FQNEAQ. J lost 2 bases, V lost 1 base, and 7 bases had no gene match. The CDR3 DNA is TGTGCCAGCAGCTTAGAGTCGACTAGCGGATACACAGATACGCAGTATTTT. Protein sequence: CASSLESTSGYTDTQYF.

The table lists this clonotype with many counts. Its ends do not fully match the called genes, so a read error is possible. The gene calls are TRBV10-1 and TRBJ1-1; D not resolved. Germline loops: CDR1 WNHNN, CDR2 SYGVQD (reference sequence). The CDR3 length is 13 residues. CDR3 in amino acids: CANPSFANAEAFF. CDR3 in DNA: TGCGCCAACCCATCCTTCGCGAACGCTGAAGCTTTCTTT.

The chain couples TRBV9 to TRBJ2-3; the match to TRBD2 covers 8 bases. V was clipped by 0 bases and J by 5 bases; unmatched bases: 8. The CDR3 covers 16 residues. Germline V gene sequence: CDR1 SGDLS, CDR2 YYNGEE. In DNA, the CDR3 is TGTGCCAGCAGCGTAGCTACGGGAGGGCCTGGAGATACGCAGTATTTT. Its translation: CASSVATGGPGDTQYF.

The J gene is TRBJ2-2, the V gene TRBV7-3, with 7 nucleotides matching TRBD1. The CDR3 is made up of 15 amino acids. The J segment lost 4 bases and the V segment lost 3 bases, leaving 5 bases of the junction unmatched. Germline CDR1 reads SGHTA; CDR2 reads FQGTGA. CDR3 sequence reads: CASSLSGGFTGELFF. The CDR3 region has the DNA TGTGCCAGCAGCTTGTCAGGGGGTTTCACCGGGGAGCTGTTTTTT. The full variable domain, with the rest looked up from reference TRBV7-3 and TRBJ2-2, is GAGVSQTPSNKVTEKGKYVELRCDPISGHTALYWYRQSLGQGPEFLIYFQGTGAADDSGLPNDRFFAVRPEGSVSTLKIQRTERGDSAVYLCASSLSGGFTGELFFGEGSRLTVL.

A few counts support this clonotype. The rearrangement joins TRBV24-1 to TRBJ2-3; a weak D match, TRBD2 (6 bases). The CDR3 is 14 residues long. Germline V CDR1 and CDR2: KGHDR, SFDVKD. Trimming cost V 6 bases and J 0 bases, with 9 bases left between them. The DNA of the CDR3 is TGTGCCACCAGTTCCGCGGGGAGCACAGATACGCAGTATTTT. It codes for CATSSAGSTDTQYF.

This clonotype was observed a handful of times. The V gene is TRBV7-9, the J gene TRBJ1-3, with 7 bases lining up with TRBD1. CDR1 is SEHNR, CDR2 FQNEAQ, per germline (reference sequence). The CDR3 has 13 residues. With V trimmed by 5 bases and J by 2 bases, 0 bases remained unmatched. CDR3 protein: CASSTGAGNTIYF. The CDR3 DNA sequence: TGTGCCAGCAGCACAGGGGCTGGAAACACCATATATTTT.

This sequence joins TRBV5-1 and TRBJ2-5; the match to TRBD1 covers 7 bases. V trimming: 3 bases; J trimming: 1 base; junction bases outside the gene matches: 3. The germline V gene has CDR1 SGHRS and CDR2 YFSETQ. The CDR3 length is 14 residues. The CDR3 here is CASSSGQIQETQYF. The DNA for the CDR3 is TGCGCCAGCAGCTCGGGACAGATCCAAGAGACCCAGTACTTC.

This clonotype was recorded many times. The genes are TRBV7-9 and TRBJ2-7, with no clear D. The CDR3 consists of 12 residues. V lost 4 bases and J 6 bases, leaving 10 bases between the germline ends. The germline V gene encodes CDR1 SEHNR and CDR2 FQNEAQ (reference sequence). CDR3 bases: TGTGCCAGCAGCTCCATGGGTGCCGAGCAGTACTTC. Translating it yields CASSSMGAEQYF.

This clonotype was found many times. The genes are TRBV28 and TRBJ1-1; TRBD1 might be the D (5 bases). The ends were cut back, 8 bases at V and 5 bases at J, with 9 bases in the middle. CDR3 size: 11 residues. Germline lookup yields CDR1 MDHEN and CDR2 SYDVKM. This chain's CDR3 is CASSRGTEAFF. As DNA, the CDR3 is TGTGCCAGCTCTAGGGGAACTGAAGCTTTCTTT.

The chain uses TRBV29-1 and TRBJ2-7, with 8 bases lining up with TRBD2. The CDR3 has 16 residues. Trimming at V came to 3 bases and at J to 0 bases, leaving 10 bases not matched to a gene. Per the germline V gene, CDR1 is SQVTM and CDR2 is ANQGSEA. CDR3 nucleotides: TGCAGCGTTGACGGGATAGCGGGATACGGCTCCTACGAGCAGTACTTC. Encoded protein: CSVDGIAGYGSYEQYF.

The chain links TRBV7-9 to TRBJ1-1, with no clear D. Germline CDR1 is SEHNR and CDR2 is FQNEAQ (reference sequence). This CDR3 comprises 14 residues. With 7 bases removed from V and 0 bases from J, the gap between germline ends came to 12 bases. CDR3 in amino acids: CASTNGRLNTEAFF. CDR3 DNA: TGTGCCAGCACTAACGGTAGGCTGAACACTGAAGCTTTCTTT.

This clonotype was seen many times. V is TRBV7-9 and J is TRBJ2-5, with 14 bases fitting TRBD2. In germline, CDR1 is SEHNR, CDR2 FQNEAQ (reference sequence). This CDR3 is built from 16 residues. After removal of 5 bases from V and 1 base from J, the junction contained 3 bases not matched to a gene. CDR3 amino acids: CASSVGTSGGQETQYF. In DNA, the CDR3 is TGTGCCAGCAGCGTAGGGACTAGCGGGGGCCAAGAGACCCAGTACTTC.

The J gene is TRBJ2-7, the V gene TRBV13, with unresolved D. Germline CDR1 is PRHDT and CDR2 is FYEKMQ (reference sequence). The CDR3 loop spans 15 amino acids. Trimming shortened V by 8 bases and J by 0 bases, and 17 bases separated the two germline ends. Here the CDR3 reads CASGRLTPSSYEQYF. The CDR3 DNA is TGTGCCAGCGGCCGTCTCACGCCGAGCTCCTACGAGCAGTACTTC.